A single sample gave rise to the 19 T cell receptor beta chains below, sequenced in a study of CD8+CD57+ T cells in acquired aplastic anemia. Using genomic DNA as the template, TCR beta VDJ and CDR3 profiling was carried out. MiXCR, run by TCRdb on the reads, gives a single entry per CDR3 protein. Among some 42,000 distinct CDR3 sequences listed, 68% were seen once. The sequencing sample was made of sorted CD4+, CD8+, or CD8+CD57+ T cells (not recorded which) from PBMCs. The source of these receptors is a human donor in good health, serving as a control.

This clonotype was counted many times. This sequence joins TRBV4-1 and TRBJ2-4, with 9 bases fitting TRBD1. CDR1 and CDR2 from the germline V gene are MGHRA and YSYEKL. The trim removed 4 bases at V and 6 bases at J, leaving 10 bases unmatched. The CDR3 consists of 16 residues. CDR3 residues: CASSPSRQGGRNIQYF. The CDR3 DNA is TGCGCCAGCAGCCCGAGTAGACAGGGGGGAAGAAACATTCAGTACTTC.

V usage is TRBV9 and J usage is TRBJ1-1; 7 nucleotides align to TRBD1. The CDR3 has 14 amino acids. Germline V lookup: CDR1 SGDLS, CDR2 YYNGEE. V trimming: 3 bases; J trimming: 4 bases; junction bases outside the gene matches: 6. The CDR3 DNA reads as TGTGCCAGCAGCGACACGACAGGGAGCACTGAAGCTTTCTTT. Translating gives CASSDTTGSTEAFF.

J is TRBJ1-4 and V is TRBV10-1, with 7 bases identical to TRBD1. The CDR3 has 16 amino acids. Germline values: CDR1 WNHNN, CDR2 SYGVQD (reference sequence). J lost 4 bases, V lost 3 bases, and 8 bases had no gene match. The CDR3 DNA follows: TGCGCCAGCAGTGATTCGGGGGACAGCTTTAATGAAAAACTGTTTTTT. Its translation: CASSDSGDSFNEKLFF.

This clonotype has a count of ten or more. This chain links TRBV20-1 with TRBJ2-1; TRBD1 matches at 9 bases. After removal of 1 base from V and 2 bases from J, the junction contained 3 bases not matched to a gene. Looked up from germline, CDR1 is DFQATT and CDR2 is SNEGSKA (reference sequence). This CDR3 has 15 residues. DNA of the CDR3: TGCAGTGCTAGAGCCGGGGACAGGGCCTACAATGAGCAGTTCTTC. Protein: CSARAGDRAYNEQFF.

The chain links TRBV25-1 to TRBJ2-5; TRBD2 aligns across 12 bases. V gave up 0 bases and J gave up 5 bases; unmatched junction bases: 16. Germline V gene sequence: CDR1 MGHDK, CDR2 SYGVNS. The CDR3 contains 20 residues. The CDR3 nucleotides read TGTGCCAGCAGTGAATATGGGTCCGCCTCTAGCGGGGGGGCCCTGGAGACCCAGTACTTC. Its protein product is CASSEYGSASSGGALETQYF.

As DNA, the CDR3 is TGTGCCACCAGCACTGAGGGAGACTCTGGGGCCAACGTCCTGACTTTC. Amino acids: CATSTEGDSGANVLTF. The gene calls are TRBV15 and TRBJ2-6; tentatively, D is TRBD2 (5 bases). The CDR3 has 16 amino acids. Trimming took off 4 bases at V and 0 bases at J, with 10 bases between the two ends. Germline values: CDR1 LNHNV, CDR2 YYDKDF (reference sequence).

The V gene is TRBV29-1, the J gene TRBJ2-5, with TRBD1 identical over 11 bases. Germline V lookup: CDR1 SQVTM, CDR2 ANQGSEA. This CDR3 comprises 14 residues. With V trimmed by 7 bases and J by 3 bases, 7 bases remained unmatched. CDR3 DNA sequence: TGCAGCGGGAAGGGGGGACAGGGGGAAGAGACCCAGTACTTC. Translating it yields CSGKGGQGEETQYF.

The CDR3 sequence is CASSSYRDQPQHF. CDR3 nucleotide sequence: TGTGCCAGCAGCTCCTACAGGGACCAGCCCCAGCATTTT. The genes are TRBV7-2 and TRBJ1-5, with TRBD1 as a possible D gene (6 bases). V was clipped by 4 bases and J by 7 bases, with 11 bases between them. There are 13 residues in the CDR3. Per the germline V gene, CDR1 is SGHTA and CDR2 is FQGNSA.

This clonotype was detected many times. The chain is built from TRBV12-3 or TRBV12-4 and TRBJ2-1; 7 bases line up with TRBD1. The CDR3 runs 17 residues. Trimming took 3 bases from V and 0 from J; bases not matched to a gene: 8. Here the CDR3 DNA reads TGTGCCAGCAGTTTGACAGGGCCCTTCGTCTCCTACAATGAGCAGTTCTTC. Translation gives CASSLTGPFVSYNEQFF.

The V call is TRBV25-1, the J call TRBJ1-3; D not certain. The CDR3 is made up of 13 amino acids. Germline V gene lookup returns CDR1 MGHDK and CDR2 SYGVNS. With 4 bases removed from V and 8 bases from J, the gap between germline ends came to 12 bases. CDR3 DNA sequence: TGTGCCAGCAGTGGAAGCTATGGCTACACCATATATTTT. It is translated as CASSGSYGYTIYF.

The table lists this clonotype with many counts. This chain uses TRBV28 with TRBJ2-2; D might be TRBD1 (6 bases). With 4 bases removed from V and 2 bases from J, the gap between germline ends came to 8 bases. The germline gives CDR1 MDHEN, CDR2 SYDVKM. The CDR3 is 14 residues long. Here the CDR3 reads CASSSGHNTGELFF. Here the CDR3 DNA reads TGTGCCAGCAGTTCGGGACACAACACCGGGGAGCTGTTTTTT.

The chain uses TRBV2 and TRBJ2-2, with unresolved D. Trimming removed 6 bases from V and 3 bases from J, with 8 bases in between. CDR3 length: 13 residues. The germline CDR1 and CDR2 sequences are SNHLY and FYNNEI. Here the CDR3 reads CASRFGYTGELFF. CDR3 DNA sequence: TGTGCCAGCAGGTTCGGGTACACCGGGGAGCTGTTTTTT.

This clonotype qualifies as medium-sized (0.01 to 0.1%). V usage is TRBV7-6 and J usage is TRBJ1-1; D gene uncertain. The CDR3 is made up of 13 amino acids. Deletions cut 6 bases from V and 1 base from J, with 9 bases between. In germline, CDR1 is SGHVS, CDR2 FNYEAQ. The CDR3: CASSTSPNTEAFF. The DNA of the CDR3 is TGTGCCAGCAGTACCTCCCCGAACACTGAAGCTTTCTTT.

This sequence joins TRBV4-1 and TRBJ2-7; 10 positions agree with TRBD1. This CDR3 contains 16 residues. CDR1 is MGHRA and CDR2 is YSYEKL in the germline V gene. With 3 bases clipped from V and 2 bases from J, the junction kept 7 bases outside the gene matches. CDR3 region: CASSHRQGARTYEQYF. CDR3 DNA sequence: TGCGCCAGCAGCCATCGACAGGGGGCGCGGACCTACGAGCAGTACTTC.

The chain carries TRBV5-1 and TRBJ1-2; 7 bases line up with TRBD1. The CDR3 has 12 residues. From germline, CDR1 is SGHRS and CDR2 YFSETQ. V shed 4 bases and J 10 bases; nucleotides not matched to a gene: 7. The CDR3 spells CASSPGTVFYTF. The DNA of the CDR3 is TGCGCCAGCAGCCCCGGGACAGTTTTCTACACCTTC.

This clonotype has a single count. The V gene is TRBV24-1, the J gene TRBJ2-2, with unresolved D. CDR1 and CDR2 (germline): KGHDR, SFDVKD. V was pared by 10 bases and J by 1 base, with 15 bases between. CDR3 length: 15 residues. CDR3 in DNA: TGTGCCACGAGCGCTACTACGAGGAACACCGGGGAGCTGTTTTTT. Translating it yields CATSATTRNTGELFF.

In DNA form, the CDR3 reads TGTGCCACTGGAGGACAGGTGAACTATGGCTACACCTTC. It encodes CATGGQVNYGYTF. The chain uses TRBV10-3 and TRBJ1-2; 7 bases are shared with TRBD1. The V gene end was trimmed by 10 bases and the J gene end by 2 bases; junction bases not matched to a gene: 7. Germline V gives CDR1 ENHRY, CDR2 SYGVKD. This CDR3 has 13 amino acids.

The rearrangement joins TRBV11-1 to TRBJ1-2, with a possible D match to TRBD1 (6 bases). The CDR3 totals 15 residues. Looked up from germline, CDR1 is SGHAT and CDR2 is FQDESV (reference sequence). Trimming pared 4 bases from V and 7 bases from J, leaving 19 bases between. The DNA of the CDR3 is TGTGCCAGCAGCTCCATAGGGGGGCTCTCGAGTGGCTACACCTTC. Protein product: CASSSIGGLSSGYTF.

There are many counts of this clonotype. CDR3 DNA: TGTGCCAGCAGCCAAGAATACGAGACCCAGTACTTC. Protein sequence: CASSQEYETQYF. V and J are TRBV14 and TRBJ2-5; no clear D gene. The CDR3 loop spans 12 amino acids. CDR1 is SGHDN, CDR2 FVKESK, per germline. V lost 0 bases and J lost 5, with 4 bases in between.